The rows below give T cell receptor beta chains drawn from one sample of a study of T cells in localized non-small cell lung cancer. Here immunoSEQ multiplex PCR was the method, and the copy in TCRdb shows in-frame clones only, minus some. The table shows more than 1,200 clones, with 24% occurring only once. This sample comprised lung tumor tissue, obtained before any cancer treatment. These receptors all come from a man aged 35-75 years with stage I squamous cell lung carcinoma. Both conserved end residues are part of each CDR3. Fields, in order: D gene, J gene, clone size, V gene, CDR3 DNA, CDR3 protein. A D gene is named only where the DNA matches it firmly. Expanded clones get a size class; other rows say once, few or many, or leave the size out.

- | TRBJ1-5 | - | TRBV6-8 | TGTGCCAGCAGTGAGACACAGAACTATCAGCCCCAGCATTTT | CASSETQNYQPQHF
TRBD1 | TRBJ2-1 | - | TRBV18 | TGTGCCAGCTCACCACAGGCCGGGACAGAGGGCAATGAGCAGTTCTTC | CASSPQAGTEGNEQFF
TRBD2 | TRBJ2-5 | few | TRBV11-3 | TGTGCCAGCAGCTTCGGACTAGCGGGGTACCAAGAGACCCAGTACTTC | CASSFGLAGYQETQYF
TRBD1 | TRBJ2-1 | - | TRBV6-8 | TGTGCCAGCAGCTACGGACAGGGGGCGAGTGAGCAGTTCTTC | CASSYGQGASEQFF
- | TRBJ2-7 | - | TRBV6-8 | TGTGCCAGCAGTTACTCAGGCGGGCCTAGCTACGAGCAGTACTTC | CASSYSGGPSYEQYF
- | TRBJ2-6 | few | TRBV11-3 | TGTGCCAGCAGCTTGGGGACGAAGTCCAACGTCCTGACTTTC | CASSLGTKSNVLTF
- | TRBJ1-2 | few | TRBV6-8 | TGTGCCAGCAGTTTTAGCGACAGTTCCCGGCCCGAGACCTTC | CASSFSDSSRPETF
TRBD1 | TRBJ1-5 | - | TRBV19 | TGTGCCAGTAACTACCTCACAGGGGGGTACAATCAGCCCCAGCATTTT | CASNYLTGGYNQPQHF
- | TRBJ1-1 | few | TRBV28 | TGTGCCAGCAGTAATGGGGGGTCGGGGGCGAACACTGAAGCTTTCTTT | CASSNGGSGANTEAFF
- | TRBJ2-1 | medium-sized | TRBV7-2 | TGTGCCAGCAGCTTAGTGTCGGACAATGAGCAGTTCTTC | CASSLVSDNEQFF
TRBD2 | TRBJ2-1 | - | TRBV29-1 | TGCAGCGCCGAGGGCGGGAGTCAAGAAAATGAGCAGTTCTTC | CSAEGGSQENEQFF
TRBD1 | TRBJ2-7 | - | TRBV30 | TGTGCCTGGAGGGGACAGGTCTCCTACGAGCAGTACTTC | CAWRGQVSYEQYF
- | TRBJ1-1 | few | TRBV18 | TGTGCCAGCCGGGCAGGTCACACTGAAGCTTTCTTT | CASRAGHTEAFF
- | TRBJ2-7 | few | TRBV11-3 | TGTGCCAGCAGAGAAGGGGGGTCCTCCTACTACGAGCAGTACTTC | CASREGGSSYYEQYF
- | TRBJ2-2 | - | TRBV4-1 | TGCGCCAGCAGCCAAGAGGACGGGGAGCTGTTTTTT | CASSQEDGELFF
- | TRBJ1-4 | - | TRBV11-3 | TGTGCCAGCAGCTTCGGCCAGGGAGAGGAAAAACTGTTTTTT | CASSFGQGEEKLFF
TRBD1 | TRBJ1-2 | few | TRBV6-8 | TGTGCCAGCAGTTACCGGCAGGGGGCTGGTGGCTACACCTTC | CASSYRQGAGGYTF
- | TRBJ1-2 | - | TRBV11-3 | TGTGCCAGCAGCTTGGACCCGGCCAACTATGGCTACACCTTC | CASSLDPANYGYTF
TRBD1 | TRBJ1-2 | - | TRBV11-3 | TGTGCCAGCAGCTCGGACAGGGGGAGCTATGGCTACACCTTC | CASSSDRGSYGYTF
- | TRBJ2-7 | - | TRBV28 | TGTGCCAGCAGTCAGGTCAGGGAGAGCTCCTACGAGCAGTACTTC | CASSQVRESSYEQYF
- | TRBJ2-7 | few | TRBV9 | TGTGCCAGCAGCGTAGGTCAGGGACTTACCTCCTACGAGCAGTACTTC | CASSVGQGLTSYEQYF
- | TRBJ1-3 | - | TRBV30 | TGTGCCTGGAAGAGGTCTGGAAACACCATATATTTT | CAWKRSGNTIYF
TRBD2 | TRBJ2-5 | few | TRBV11-3 | TGTGCCAGCAGCTCGGCACTAGCGGGGGGTACGGAGACCCAGTACTTC | CASSSALAGGTETQYF
- | TRBJ1-1 | - | TRBV11-3 | TGTGCCAGCAGCTTAGATTCCCCCAAGAACACTGAAGCTTTCTTT | CASSLDSPKNTEAFF
- | TRBJ2-7 | large | TRBV19 | TGTGCCAGTAGTATAGCGTCTTCGGGACTGGACTACGAGCAGTACTTC | CASSIASSGLDYEQYF
TRBD1 | TRBJ1-4 | - | TRBV14 | TGTGCCAGCAGCCACCAACCGGGACAGGCAAATGAAAAACTGTTTTTT | CASSHQPGQANEKLFF
- | TRBJ2-1 | - | TRBV12-5 | TGTGCTAGTGGTTTGTCCGATGAGCAGTTCTTC | CASGLSDEQFF
- | TRBJ2-3 | - | TRBV29-1 | TGCAGCGTTGACCTTAGCACAGATACGCAGTATTTT | CSVDLSTDTQYF
TRBD1 | TRBJ1-1 | few | TRBV11-3 | TGTGCCAGCAGCCCGACAGGGCAGGGAGGAACTGAAGCTTTCTTT | CASSPTGQGGTEAFF
TRBD1 | TRBJ1-1 | - | TRBV6-8 | TGTGCCAGCTGCCGAGGACAGGGGAACACTGAAGCTTTCTTT | CASCRGQGNTEAFF
TRBD2 | TRBJ2-1 | - | TRBV11-3 | TGTGCCAGCAGCCTCCTGACTAGCGGGGGAAATGAGCAGTTCTTC | CASSLLTSGGNEQFF
TRBD1 | TRBJ1-3 | large | TRBV29-1 | TGCAGCGTTGAACCAGGGGGCCAAAGAAACACCATATATTTT | CSVEPGGQRNTIYF
- | TRBJ1-2 | few | TRBV19 | TGTGCCAGTAGTATAGAGAATTACTATGGCTACACCTTC | CASSIENYYGYTF
- | TRBJ2-5 | medium-sized | TRBV11-3 | TGTGCCAGCAGCTCGGGGCAGGGTAGGAGTGAGACCCAGTACTTC | CASSSGQGRSETQYF
- | TRBJ1-1 | - | TRBV9 | TGTGCCAGCAGTGAAAATTGGGGCACTGAAGCTTTCTTT | CASSENWGTEAFF
- | TRBJ1-5 | - | TRBV18 | TGTGCCAGCTCGGGGGCGGAGGGGCCCCAGCATTTT | CASSGAEGPQHF
- | TRBJ1-1 | - | TRBV11-3 | TGTGCCAGCAGCTTAGGGGGAGGGAACACTGAAGCTTTCTTT | CASSLGGGNTEAFF
TRBD1 | TRBJ1-5 | - | TRBV28 | TGTGCCAGCAGGGGACAGGGGGCACGTCAGCCCCAGCATTTT | CASRGQGARQPQHF
TRBD2 | TRBJ2-3 | - | TRBV19 | TGTGCCAGTAGATTTACCGGGACTAGCGGGGGAACGCAGTATTTT | CASRFTGTSGGTQYF
- | TRBJ2-2 | few | TRBV19 | TGTGCCAGTAGTATACGGGCTGGGAACACCGGGGAGCTGTTTTTT | CASSIRAGNTGELFF
TRBD2 | TRBJ2-5 | - | TRBV11-3 | TGTGCCAGCAGCTTGGACGGGAGGGCCAGGGAGACCCAGTACTTC | CASSLDGRARETQYF
- | TRBJ2-7 | few | TRBV4-1 | TGCGCCAGCAGCCAAGTCAGGGGCAGCTCCTACGAGCAGTACTTC | CASSQVRGSSYEQYF
TRBD2 | TRBJ2-2 | few | TRBV15 | TGTGCCACCAGGGAAGGGGAGCGGGAGATCACCGGGGAGCTGTTTTTT | CATREGEREITGELFF
TRBD1 | TRBJ2-2 | few | TRBV10-2 | TGCGCCAGCAGTGAGTCGCTACCGGGACAGGGGGCCGGGGAGCTGTTTTTT | CASSESLPGQGAGELFF
- | TRBJ1-2 | - | TRBV28 | TGTGCCAGCAGGCCCGCCCAGGCCTACTATGGCTACACCTTC | CASRPAQAYYGYTF
- | TRBJ2-2 | few | TRBV9 | TGTGCTTCTGCGGGGCCGGGGTCGAACACCGGGGAGCTGTTTTTT | CASAGPGSNTGELFF
- | TRBJ1-1 | few | TRBV6-8 | TGTGCCAGCAGTGCTAACAGGAGAAACACTGAAGCTTTCTTT | CASSANRRNTEAFF
- | TRBJ1-4 | - | TRBV19 | TGTGCCAGTAGTTCCCAGGGGACTAATGAAAAACTGTTTTTT | CASSSQGTNEKLFF
- | TRBJ2-5 | large | TRBV6-8 | TGTGCCACCTTGCTGAGGGCTACAGAGACCCAGTACTTC | CATLLRATETQYF
TRBD1 | TRBJ2-7 | - | TRBV6-8 | TGTGCCAGCAGTTACGACAGGGGGGGCCACGAGCAGTACTTC | CASSYDRGGHEQYF
TRBD1 | TRBJ1-2 | medium-sized | TRBV23-1 | TGCGCCAGCAGCCAAGAGGAGGGGGCGGTCCTTGGCTACACCTTC | CASSQEEGAVLGYTF
- | TRBJ1-1 | few | TRBV9 | TGTGCCAGCAGTGGAGGACCGAACACTGAAGCTTTCTTT | CASSGGPNTEAFF
TRBD2 | TRBJ2-7 | few | TRBV11-3 | TGTGCCAGCAGCCCGAGACTAGCGGGAGATGTCTACGAGCAGTACTTC | CASSPRLAGDVYEQYF
- | TRBJ1-6 | few | TRBV1 | TGCGCCAGCAGCCCGGGACCCGGGACAGAAAATTCACCCCTCCACTTT | CASSPGPGTENSPLHF